The 7 T cell receptor beta chains below come from one sample, sequenced in a study of glioma-infiltrating T cells. The iRepertoire nested amplicon-rescue multiplex PCR amplified TCR alpha and beta CDR3s from RNA. TCRdb processed the multiplex PCR reads anew with MiXCR; each CDR3 protein has one entry. The sample comprises 400,000 or so distinct CDR3 sequences, roughly two fifths of which are singletons, and around 12% rests with the top ten. The sample consisted of glioma tissue, nonneoplastic brain tissue, or PBMCs (not recorded which). The receptors originated from a human donor with low-grade glioma or glioblastoma, undergoing nonglioma brain surgery, or in good health (not recorded which).

V gene TRBV28 combines with J gene TRBJ1-3; D perhaps matches TRBD1 (5 bases). V was trimmed by 7 bases and J by 2 bases, leaving 24 bases between them. The germline V gene encodes CDR1 MDHEN and CDR2 SYDVKM. The CDR3 is 18 amino acids. The CDR3 loop reads CASTLPFFGTVPGNTIYF. The CDR3 DNA reads as TGTGCCAGCACTTTGCCCTTTTTCGGGACGGTTCCTGGAAACACCATATATTTT.

A note on this clonotype: A much larger clone differs from this one at a single base, so this may be a read error. The genes are TRBV27 and TRBJ2-1; TRBD2 matches at 8 bases. The CDR3 consists of 15 residues. Losses at the gene ends were 5 bases for V and 6 bases for J; bases not matched to a gene: 9. The germline V gene encodes CDR1 MNHEY and CDR2 SMNVEV (reference sequence). CDR3 DNA: TGTGCCAGCAGTCGACGAGCGGGAGTACGCAATGAGCAGTTCTTC. It translates to CASSRRAGVRNEQFF.

This clonotype was seen at least ten times. The CDR3: CSASNRGMNTEAFF. Written as DNA, the CDR3 is TGCAGTGCTTCGAACAGGGGAATGAACACTGAAGCTTTCTTT. The rearrangement links TRBV20-1 to TRBJ1-1, with 7 bases lining up with TRBD1. Germline V gene lookup returns CDR1 DFQATT and CDR2 SNEGSKA (reference sequence). This CDR3 has 14 amino acids. V lost 5 bases to trimming and J lost 0 bases; unmatched junction nucleotides: 6.

This chain uses TRBV15 with TRBJ2-7; 10 bases match TRBD1. This CDR3 is built from 12 residues. CDR1 and CDR2 from the germline V gene are LNHNV and YYDKDF (reference sequence). With V trimmed by 7 bases and J by 6 bases, 3 bases remained unmatched. CDR3 residues: CATTRTGGEQYF. CDR3 DNA: TGTGCCACCACCCGGACAGGGGGCGAGCAGTACTTC.

The table lists this clonotype with a few counts. The chain recombines TRBV20-1 with TRBJ2-1, with 7 bases lining up with TRBD2. CDR3 size: 15 residues. V lost 6 bases and J lost 2; bases outside the gene matches: 10. CDR1 is DFQATT and CDR2 is SNEGSKA in the germline V gene (reference sequence). The CDR3 DNA reads TGCAGTGCCCGGGAGGCTAGCGGAGCCTACAATGAGCAGTTCTTC. Protein product: CSAREASGAYNEQFF.

With respect to this clonotype: An end of the junction does not agree with germline; a read error may underlie this. This chain links TRBV20-1 with TRBJ2-3, with D maybe TRBD2 (6 bases). Germline V gives CDR1 DFQATT, CDR2 SNEGSKA (reference sequence). This CDR3 spans 15 amino acids. The CDR3 DNA follows: TGCAGTCCTAGTCGCGGGGAAGTCGGCACAGATACGCAGTATTTT. Its translation is CSPSRGEVGTDTQYF.

The chain employs TRBV3-1 and TRBJ1-1; maybe TRBD1 (5 bases). The ends were cut back, 0 bases at V and 0 bases at J, with 8 bases in the middle. CDR3 size: 15 residues. From germline, CDR1 is LGHDT and CDR2 YNNKEL (reference sequence). The CDR3 DNA reads TGTGCCAGCAGCCAAGATGGGGCCATGAACACTGAAGCTTTCTTT. Its protein product is CASSQDGAMNTEAFF. Full variable domain (remainder filled in from reference TRBV3-1 and TRBJ1-1): DTAVSQTPKYLVTQMGNDKSIKCEQNLGHDTMYWYKQDSKKFLKIMFSYNNKELIINETVPNRFSPKSPDKAHLNLHINSLELGDSAVYFCASSQDGAMNTEAFFGQGTRLTVV.